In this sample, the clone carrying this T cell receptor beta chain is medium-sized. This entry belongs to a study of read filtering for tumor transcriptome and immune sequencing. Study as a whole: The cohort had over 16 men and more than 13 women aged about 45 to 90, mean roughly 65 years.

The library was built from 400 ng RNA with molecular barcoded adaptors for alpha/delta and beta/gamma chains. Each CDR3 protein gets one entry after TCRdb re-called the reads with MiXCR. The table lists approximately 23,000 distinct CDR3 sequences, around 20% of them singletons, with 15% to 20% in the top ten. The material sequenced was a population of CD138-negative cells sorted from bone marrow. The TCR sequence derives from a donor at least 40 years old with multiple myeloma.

CDR3 sequence (DNA): TGTGCCAGCTCACCACGGGGGAACTCCTACAATGAGCAGTTCTTC. Its protein is CASSPRGNSYNEQFF. V is TRBV18 and J is TRBJ2-1; D is perhaps TRBD1 or TRBD2 (5 bases each). CDR1 and CDR2 (germline): KGHSH, LQKENI. The CDR3 length is 15 residues. The V end lost 1 base, the J end lost 0 bases, and 7 bases lay between the germline ends.